A single sample is the source of the 29 T cell receptor beta chains below, sequenced in a study of cytomegalovirus exposure and HLA in healthy donors. Both 60 Vbeta primers and 13 Jbeta primers went into the PCR. Sequenced by immunoSEQ multiplex PCR; TCRdb stores in-frame clones only, minus some. This sample's clone table lists 80,000 to 100,000 clones. The sample taken for sequencing was PBMCs. These receptors were obtained from a man aged 50 or older in good health and CMV-seronegative.

The chain uses TRBV2 and TRBJ1-1; 7 bases agree with TRBD1. The CDR3 totals 12 residues. V was pared by 9 bases and J by 6 bases, with 7 bases of the junction left unmatched. The germline V gene has CDR1 SNHLY and CDR2 FYNNEI. The CDR3, as DNA: TGTGCCAGTCACAGGGGTTCCCCTGAAGCTTTCTTT. This codes for CASHRGSPEAFF.

V and J are TRBV10-3 and TRBJ1-2; weak D call: TRBD1 (6 bases). The CDR3 is 19 residues long. Germline lookup yields CDR1 ENHRY and CDR2 SYGVKD. With 0 bases removed from V and 0 bases from J, the gap between germline ends came to 20 bases. CDR3 in DNA: TGTGCCATCAGTGAGTCACAGGGCCTACCTATCCGGGCTAACTATGGCTACACCTTC. This translates into CAISESQGLPIRANYGYTF.

This chain uses TRBV7-2 with TRBJ1-1; D gene unclear. In germline, CDR1 is SGHTA, CDR2 FQGNSA. The CDR3 is made up of 12 amino acids. Deletions cut 5 bases from V and 7 bases from J, with 11 bases between. The CDR3, as DNA: TGTGCCAGCAGCAGCCGGAGGGTTGAAGCTTTCTTT. Amino acid sequence: CASSSRRVEAFF.

The chain carries TRBV7-2 and TRBJ1-1; 9 bases agree with TRBD1. The V gene's germline CDR1 is SGHTA and CDR2 FQGNSA. This CDR3 is built from 16 residues. V shed 3 bases, J shed 4 bases, and the junction held 9 bases outside the gene matches. CDR3 coding DNA: TGTGCCAGCAGCTTGGGCGGGACAGGGAGAGGCACTGAAGCTTTCTTT. Translating gives CASSLGGTGRGTEAFF.

This chain links TRBV6-6 with TRBJ2-1, with 9 bases aligning to TRBD2. CDR1 MNHNY and CDR2 SVGAGI come from the germline V gene (reference sequence). This CDR3 has 15 residues. After removal of 6 bases from V and 6 bases from J, the junction contained 9 bases not matched to a gene. CDR3 DNA sequence: TGTGCCAGCAGCCGGCCTGAGCGGGGGGTCAATGAGCAGTTCTTC. Translated: CASSRPERGVNEQFF.

The gene calls are TRBV6-1 and TRBJ2-1; D remains ambiguous. Trimming removed 3 bases at V and 6 bases at J, with 9 bases between. The CDR3 runs to 13 residues. The germline V gene has CDR1 MNHNS and CDR2 SASEGT. CDR3 sequence: CASSDPVPNEQFF. Written as DNA, the CDR3 is TGTGCCAGCAGTGACCCGGTCCCCAATGAGCAGTTCTTC.

The chain employs TRBV5-1 and TRBJ2-5, with D possibly matching TRBD1 (5 bases). The J call may be in error: the DNA end matches TRBJ2-7 better. The CDR3 runs to 14 residues. Germline V gene lookup returns CDR1 SGHRS and CDR2 YFSETQ. CDR3 DNA: TGCGCCAGCAGCCGTGCCCAGGGAAGGGCCGAGCAGTACTTC. This encodes CASSRAQGRAEQYF.

As DNA, the CDR3 is TGTGCCAGCAGCCAACCACAGGGTGGCTCCTACAATGAGCAGTTCTTC. Protein sequence: CASSQPQGGSYNEQFF. The rearrangement links TRBV7-9 to TRBJ2-1, with D possibly matching TRBD1 (6 bases). V lost 5 bases to trimming and J lost 0 bases, with 14 bases between them. The CDR3 runs to 16 residues. Germline CDR1 and CDR2: SEHNR and FQNEAQ (reference sequence).

The V gene is TRBV4-1, the J gene TRBJ1-1; D unclear. This CDR3 comprises 15 residues. Germline-derived CDR1 and CDR2 are MGHRA and YSYEKL. The V and J ends lost 2 bases and 0 bases respectively, with 10 bases between them. The CDR3 DNA reads TGCGCCAGCAGCCAACTAATATTTATGAACACTGAAGCTTTCTTT. This gives the protein CASSQLIFMNTEAFF.

The V call is TRBV27, the J call TRBJ2-5; 11 positions agree with TRBD2. Per germline, CDR1 MNHEY and CDR2 SMNVEV (reference sequence). The CDR3 spans 16 residues. After removal of 4 bases from V and 5 bases from J, the junction contained 9 bases not matched to a gene. This CDR3 is CASSSLRLAGWETQYF. The CDR3 nucleotides read TGTGCCAGCAGTTCCCTCCGACTAGCGGGGTGGGAGACCCAGTACTTC.

The chain uses TRBV2 and TRBJ2-7; 8 positions match TRBD1. The J segment lost 5 bases and the V segment lost 10 bases, leaving 13 bases of the junction unmatched. There are 14 residues in the CDR3. CDR1 is SNHLY and CDR2 is FYNNEI in the germline V gene. In DNA, the CDR3 is TGTGCCATCCGTGGTAGGGACAGGCCCCACGAGCAGTACTTC. As protein: CAIRGRDRPHEQYF.

The chain carries TRBV27 and TRBJ1-5; D is possibly TRBD1 (5 bases). CDR1 MNHEY and CDR2 SMNVEV come from the germline V gene (reference sequence). Deletions cut 8 bases from V and 5 bases from J, with 22 bases between. The CDR3 is 16 residues long. The CDR3 loop reads CASSSIRRGGDQPQHF. As DNA, the CDR3 is TGTGCCAGCTCAAGTATTAGGCGGGGGGGAGATCAGCCCCAGCATTTT.

In the case of this clone: This likely comes from a read error, as the CDR3 has no conserved phenylalanine or tryptophan at its end. The limits of the CDR3 on the DNA are not certain, so only TCRdb's listed CDR3 is given. The chain employs TRBV2 and TRBJ1-1; the table's D call of TRBD1 was not tested on the DNA. The CDR3 has 9 residues if both end residues are counted. CDR1 is SNHLY and CDR2 is FYNNEI in the germline V gene. The CDR3: CASSKGQVL.

The gene calls are TRBV4-2 and TRBJ1-1, with 9 bases that match TRBD1. Unmatched junction bases numbered 11, after V lost 5 bases and J lost 4 bases. The germline V gene encodes CDR1 LGHNA and CDR2 YNFKEQ. The CDR3 runs 16 residues. CDR3 loop: CASSAQGAGRSTEAFF. CDR3 in DNA: TGTGCCAGCAGCGCACAGGGGGCTGGTAGAAGCACTGAAGCTTTCTTT.

The genes are TRBV7-9 and TRBJ1-2, with D possibly matching TRBD1 (5 bases). Deletions cut 5 bases from V and 4 bases from J, with 11 bases between. Germline V gives CDR1 SEHNR, CDR2 FQNEAQ (reference sequence). CDR3 length: 13 residues. The CDR3 spells CASSPTETYGYTF. The DNA for the CDR3 is TGTGCCAGCAGCCCGACAGAAACCTATGGCTACACCTTC.

In DNA form, the CDR3 reads TGTGCCAGCAGACAGACAGGGGGCACTGGAAACACCATATATTTT. It is translated as CASRQTGGTGNTIYF. The V and J genes are TRBV6-5 and TRBJ1-3; TRBD1 matches 10 bases. The CDR3 has 15 amino acids. Germline V gene sequence: CDR1 MNHEY, CDR2 SVGAGI. With 6 bases clipped from V and 2 bases from J, the junction kept 4 bases outside the gene matches.

The chain employs TRBV5-5 and TRBJ1-6; D not resolved. The CDR3 length is 15 residues. From germline, CDR1 is SGHKS and CDR2 YYEKEE (reference sequence). V lost 1 base, J lost 4 bases, and 9 bases lay in between. This CDR3 is CASSLLFQYNSPLHF. The CDR3 DNA follows: TGTGCCAGCAGCTTGTTGTTCCAATATAATTCACCCCTCCACTTT.

The chain is built from TRBV28 and TRBJ2-2; TRBD2 agrees at 8 bases. This CDR3 is 13 amino acids long. The germline V gene has CDR1 MDHEN and CDR2 SYDVKM. The V and J ends lost 6 bases and 6 bases, in that order; junction bases with no gene match: 3. The CDR3 protein is CASRRGGPGELFF. The CDR3 nucleotides are TGTGCCAGCAGGCGCGGGGGGCCCGGGGAGCTGTTTTTT. Combining the CDR3 with reference TRBV28 and TRBJ2-2 gives the whole variable domain DVKVTQSSRYLVKRTGEKVFLECVQDMDHENMFWYRQDPGLGLRLIYFSYDVKMKEKGDIPEGYSVSREKKERFSLILESASTNQTSMYLCASRRGGPGELFFGEGSRLTVL.

The V gene is TRBV7-2, the J gene TRBJ2-1, with TRBD2 matching 8 bases. J was trimmed by 0 bases and V by 4 bases; bases with no gene match: 2. This CDR3 region has 15 residues. Germline assignment: CDR1 SGHTA and CDR2 FQGNSA. CDR3 nucleotides: TGTGCCAGCAGCTCCAGCGGGGGCTCCTACAATGAGCAGTTCTTC. Protein sequence: CASSSSGGSYNEQFF.

The CDR3 reads CASSQEGQANYYGYTF. The CDR3 DNA follows: TGCGCCAGCAGCCAAGAAGGCCAGGCGAACTACTATGGCTACACCTTC. V is TRBV4-3 and J is TRBJ1-2; no clear D gene. Germline-derived CDR1 and CDR2 are LGHNA and YSLEER. Trimming stripped 0 bases from V and 3 bases from J, with 14 bases between. The CDR3 runs to 16 residues.

The chain uses TRBV5-8 and TRBJ1-5, with 11 bases that match TRBD1. In germline, CDR1 is SGHTS, CDR2 YDEGEE. J was trimmed by 6 bases and V by 4 bases; bases with no gene match: 9. CDR3 length: 16 amino acids. The chain's CDR3 is CASSLGTGGSSQPQHF. The CDR3 DNA sequence: TGTGCCAGCAGCCTCGGGACAGGGGGATCGAGTCAGCCCCAGCATTTT.

V is TRBV28 and J is TRBJ1-5; D not certain. Trimming removed 3 bases from V and 4 bases from J, with 7 bases in between. Germline loops: CDR1 MDHEN, CDR2 SYDVKM. The CDR3 loop spans 13 amino acids. CDR3 DNA sequence: TGTGCCAGCAGTTTTCAACAGAATCAGCCCCAGCATTTT. Translation gives CASSFQQNQPQHF.

The rearrangement links TRBV5-1 to TRBJ1-2; D not certain. Trimming stripped 1 base from V and 6 bases from J, with 16 bases between. This CDR3 has 15 residues. CDR1 and CDR2 (germline): SGHRS, YFSETQ. The CDR3 region is CASSLLPGIRDGYTF. In DNA form, the CDR3 reads TGCGCCAGCAGCTTGCTGCCCGGGATTAGGGATGGCTACACCTTC.

This chain links TRBV7-9 with TRBJ1-4; TRBD1 might be the D (6 bases). CDR1 is SEHNR, CDR2 FQNEAQ, per germline (reference sequence). V lost 0 bases and J 8 bases, leaving 10 bases between the germline ends. The CDR3 extends over 14 amino acids. The CDR3: CASSLAGAGEKLFF. CDR3 in DNA: TGTGCCAGCAGCTTAGCGGGGGCTGGGGAAAAACTGTTTTTT.

CDR3: CASRGTSHNSPLHF. The CDR3, as DNA: TGTGCCAGCAGGGGGACATCCCATAATTCACCCCTCCACTTT. The rearrangement joins TRBV25-1 to TRBJ1-6, with TRBD1 as a possible D gene (6 bases). V shed 6 bases and J shed 5 bases, with 11 bases lying between them. Germline values: CDR1 MGHDK, CDR2 SYGVNS. This CDR3 comprises 14 residues.

This chain links TRBV19 with TRBJ1-4; D is perhaps TRBD1 (6 bases). Germline lookup yields CDR1 LNHDA and CDR2 SQIVND (reference sequence). V was shortened by 0 bases and J by 10 bases, with 12 bases between the two germline ends. The CDR3 is made up of 14 amino acids. The CDR3 DNA reads TGTGCCAGTAGTATAGATAGGACAGTAAGAAAACTGTTTTTT. Amino acid sequence: CASSIDRTVRKLFF.

The chain employs TRBV2 and TRBJ1-3; TRBD1 matches at 7 bases. Trimming cost V 8 bases and J 0 bases; bases outside gene matches: 10. CDR3 length equals 16 residues. Germline loops: CDR1 SNHLY, CDR2 FYNNEI. CDR3 in amino acids: CASHRGGQSSGNTIYF. The CDR3 DNA reads as TGTGCCAGCCATCGTGGGGGACAGAGCTCTGGAAACACCATATATTTT.

The rearrangement uses TRBV10-2 and TRBJ2-1, with 10 bases identical to TRBD1. The CDR3 runs 15 residues. Germline CDR1 is WSHSY and CDR2 is SAAADI. Trimming at V came to 6 bases and at J to 8 bases, leaving 10 bases not matched to a gene. Written as DNA, the CDR3 is TGCGCCAGCAGGAAAGGACAGGGGGTCGGGGATGAGCAGTTCTTC. Translation gives CASRKGQGVGDEQFF.

V is TRBV5-4 and J is TRBJ2-7; the match to TRBD2 covers 7 bases. After removal of 4 bases from V and 6 bases from J, the junction contained 13 bases not matched to a gene. Germline assignment: CDR1 SGHNT and CDR2 YYREEE (reference sequence). The CDR3 has 15 amino acids. The CDR3 protein is CASSPLGGGVSEQYF. The CDR3 DNA is TGTGCCAGCAGCCCGTTGGGGGGAGGGGTGTCCGAGCAGTACTTC.